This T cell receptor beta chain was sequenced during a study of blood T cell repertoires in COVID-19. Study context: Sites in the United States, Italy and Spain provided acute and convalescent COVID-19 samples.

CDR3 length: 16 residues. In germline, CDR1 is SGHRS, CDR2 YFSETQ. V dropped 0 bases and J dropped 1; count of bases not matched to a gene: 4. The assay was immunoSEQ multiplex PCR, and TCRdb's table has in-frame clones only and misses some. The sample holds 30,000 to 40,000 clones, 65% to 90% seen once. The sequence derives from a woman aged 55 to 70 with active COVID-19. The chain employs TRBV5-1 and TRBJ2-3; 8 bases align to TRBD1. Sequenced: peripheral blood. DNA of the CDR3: TGCGCCAGCAGCTTGGAGGACAGGGCAGGCACAGATACGCAGTATTTT. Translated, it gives CASSLEDRAGTDTQYF.